This TCR beta chain was identified in a study of blood T cell repertoires in COVID-19. Study context: COVID-19 samples from acute and convalescent phases originated in the United States, Italy and Spain.

Sequenced by immunoSEQ multiplex PCR; TCRdb stores in-frame clones only, minus some. The sample consists of 95,000 to 110,000 clones, 88% of them appearing once. Trimming pared 1 base from V and 5 bases from J, leaving 25 bases between. CDR1 is SEHNR and CDR2 is FQNEAQ in the germline V gene (reference sequence). The CDR3 length is 19 residues. V usage is TRBV7-9 and J usage is TRBJ2-3; the D gene is possibly TRBD1 (5 bases). The receptor comes from a man aged 50 to 59 with active or convalescent COVID-19. Sequenced material: peripheral blood. The CDR3 nucleotides read TGTGCCAGCAGCTTAGGTCAGTTAAATCTGGGGCACACAGGAGATACGCAGTATTTT. It yields the protein CASSLGQLNLGHTGDTQYF.